The 21 T cell receptor beta chains given below trace back to one sample, sequenced in a study of identical twins. TCRdb ran MiXCR on the 5' RACE reads and lists one entry per CDR3 protein. Seen here are some 690,000 distinct CDR3 sequences, approximately 22% observed once, and the top ten hold about 4.5%. In addition, the sample was reused for a study of T cells expressing NK-cell markers.

Sequencing was performed on PBMCs. These receptors all come from a woman between 18 and 29 years old in good health.

This clonotype was counted a few times. The V call is TRBV2, the J call TRBJ1-1, with 9 bases that match TRBD1. Germline V gene lookup returns CDR1 SNHLY and CDR2 FYNNEI. CDR3 length equals 15 residues. J was trimmed by 3 bases and V by 4 bases; bases with no gene match: 6. Written as DNA, the CDR3 is TGTGCCAGCAGTGGGCTTGACAGGGGGTACACTGAAGCTTTCTTT. Its translation is CASSGLDRGYTEAFF.

The rearrangement joins TRBV29-1 to TRBJ1-4; D perhaps matches TRBD1 (6 bases). Germline V gene lookup returns CDR1 SQVTM and CDR2 ANQGSEA. The CDR3 loop spans 14 amino acids. The ends were cut back, 1 base at V and 8 bases at J, with 14 bases in the middle. The CDR3 loop reads CSVEVGGLREKLFF. The DNA of the CDR3 is TGCAGCGTTGAAGTGGGGGGCCTCAGGGAAAAACTGTTTTTT.

The CDR3 is CSAKRGEETQYF. DNA for the CDR3: TGCAGTGCCAAGCGGGGGGAAGAGACCCAGTACTTC. This chain joins TRBV20-1 and TRBJ2-5, with 9 bases lining up with TRBD2. The junction had 2 bases not matched to a gene; V was cut back by 6 bases and J by 3 bases. The CDR3 consists of 12 residues. In germline, CDR1 is DFQATT, CDR2 SNEGSKA (reference sequence).

Only a few counts were recorded for this clonotype. The V call is TRBV20-1, the J call TRBJ1-2, with 8 bases identical to TRBD1. The CDR3 length is 14 residues. V shed 6 bases and J 7 bases; nucleotides not matched to a gene: 13. The germline CDR1 and CDR2 sequences are DFQATT and SNEGSKA (reference sequence). CDR3 sequence reads: CSAQKNTGGGGYTF. Written as DNA, the CDR3 is TGCAGTGCCCAGAAGAACACAGGGGGTGGTGGCTACACCTTC.

This clonotype turned up a few times. The rearrangement uses TRBV6-4 and TRBJ2-6; TRBD2 matches 14 bases. Germline V gene data show CDR1 as MRHNA and CDR2 as SNTAGT. The CDR3 has 19 amino acids. The V segment lost 7 bases and the J segment 1 base; nucleotides outside the gene matches: 9. The CDR3 reads CASTRLAGGALSGANVLTF. The DNA for the CDR3 is TGTGCCAGCACTCGACTAGCGGGAGGGGCCTTATCTGGGGCCAACGTCCTGACTTTC.

V is TRBV20-1 and J is TRBJ2-1; TRBD1 is a possible D gene (6 bases). The length of the CDR3 is 15 residues. Germline loops: CDR1 DFQATT, CDR2 SNEGSKA (reference sequence). V was shortened by 0 bases and J by 0 bases, with 9 bases between the two germline ends. CDR3 nucleotides: TGCAGTGCTAGAGATTGGACAGACTCCTACAATGAGCAGTTCTTC. Its translation is CSARDWTDSYNEQFF.

The table lists this clonotype with a few counts. This chain links TRBV25-1 with TRBJ2-1, with 8 bases identical to TRBD1. The CDR3 contains 14 residues. CDR1 is MGHDK, CDR2 SYGVNS, per germline. Germline trimming cut 3 bases from V and 7 bases from J; bases unmatched to any gene: 5. The CDR3 spells CASSEPNRGNEQFF. DNA of the CDR3: TGTGCCAGCAGTGAGCCCAACAGGGGGAATGAGCAGTTCTTC.

This clonotype was picked up many times. The J gene is TRBJ2-1, the V gene TRBV6-1; tentatively, D is TRBD2 (5 bases). Per germline, CDR1 MNHNS and CDR2 SASEGT. This CDR3 has 13 amino acids. V was pared by 8 bases and J by 0 bases, with 8 bases between. Written as DNA, the CDR3 is TGTGCCAGCCGTCGGGACTCCTACAATGAGCAGTTCTTC. Translating it yields CASRRDSYNEQFF.

This clonotype occurred a few times. The chain links TRBV30 to TRBJ2-3; 7 bases are shared with TRBD1. Germline V CDR1 and CDR2: GTSNPN, SVGIG (reference sequence). This CDR3 is built from 15 residues. The V and J ends lost 1 base and 0 bases, in that order; junction bases with no gene match: 4. The CDR3 bases are TGTGCCTGGAGTGCGGGGACAGTTAGCACAGATACGCAGTATTTT. Residues: CAWSAGTVSTDTQYF.

This clonotype occurred a few times. The genes are TRBV20-1 and TRBJ2-3, with 8 bases aligning to TRBD1. This CDR3 contains 17 residues. Germline V gene sequence: CDR1 DFQATT, CDR2 SNEGSKA (reference sequence). Trimming cost V 0 bases and J 5 bases; bases outside gene matches: 13. In DNA, the CDR3 is TGCAGTGCTAGAGATCTGGGGGGTCAGGGGGCGAAAGATACGCAGTATTTT. This sequence encodes CSARDLGGQGAKDTQYF.

This clonotype occurred once. The genes are TRBV30 and TRBJ2-7; possible D gene TRBD2, 5 bases. The CDR3 loop spans 15 amino acids. V lost 0 bases to trimming and J lost 6 bases, with 18 bases between them. Germline CDR1 reads GTSNPN; CDR2 reads SVGIG (reference sequence). Here the CDR3 reads CAWSVFRSGKGEQYF. The CDR3 DNA is TGTGCCTGGAGTGTCTTTCGGTCCGGGAAGGGCGAGCAGTACTTC.

This clonotype was counted at least ten times. The J gene is TRBJ1-1, the V gene TRBV24-1; TRBD1 matches at 7 bases. The CDR3 runs 13 residues. J gave up 4 bases and V 6 bases, and 4 bases lay outside the gene matches. The germline V gene encodes CDR1 KGHDR and CDR2 SFDVKD. CDR3 in DNA: TGTGCCACCAGTAAAAACAGGGGCACTGAAGCTTTCTTT. This codes for CATSKNRGTEAFF.

V usage is TRBV20-1 and J usage is TRBJ2-1; tentatively, D is TRBD2 (7 bases). Germline V gives CDR1 DFQATT, CDR2 SNEGSKA (reference sequence). V lost 0 bases and J lost 4, with 19 bases in between. This CDR3 comprises 17 residues. The CDR3 region has the DNA TGCAGTGCTAGAGATCCGACTATGGGAGGGGGTTACAATGAGCAGTTCTTC. Amino acid sequence: CSARDPTMGGGYNEQFF.

The chain has TRBV30 and TRBJ2-7; a weak D match, TRBD2 (7 bases). The V end was cut by 0 bases, the J end by 2 bases, with 11 bases between. Germline V gene sequence: CDR1 GTSNPN, CDR2 SVGIG (reference sequence). The CDR3 spans 14 residues. The CDR3 region has the DNA TGTGCCTGGAGTGTGGGGGGGGCCGCCTACGAGCAGTACTTC. Its translation is CAWSVGGAAYEQYF.

In this sample, this clonotype turned up a few times. The V gene is TRBV18, the J gene TRBJ2-1, with no clear D. Germline loops: CDR1 KGHSH, CDR2 LQKENI. The V and J ends lost 4 bases and 10 bases respectively, with 14 bases between them. There are 13 residues in the CDR3. CDR3 in amino acids: CASSQTLSSEQFF. The DNA of the CDR3 is TGTGCCAGCTCACAAACCCTAAGCTCGGAGCAGTTCTTC.

Ten or more counts support this clonotype. The chain joins TRBV12-3 or TRBV12-4 to TRBJ2-1; 10 bases align to TRBD2. After removal of 3 bases from V and 6 bases from J, the junction contained 8 bases not matched to a gene. This CDR3 has 16 residues. Here the CDR3 reads CASSLPRLAGGNEQFF. Here the CDR3 DNA reads TGTGCCAGCAGTTTGCCCCGACTAGCGGGCGGCAATGAGCAGTTCTTC.

This clonotype was found a few times. This chain links TRBV5-1 with TRBJ2-7; TRBD1 is a possible D gene (6 bases). The CDR3 totals 14 residues. V lost 3 bases and J lost 5, with 15 bases in between. Germline V gives CDR1 SGHRS, CDR2 YFSETQ. The CDR3 region is CASSSSAGANEQYF. The CDR3 nucleotides are TGCGCCAGCAGCTCGTCGGCAGGGGCCAACGAGCAGTACTTC.

The chain joins TRBV20-1 to TRBJ2-7, with TRBD1 as a possible D gene (5 bases). Germline V gives CDR1 DFQATT, CDR2 SNEGSKA (reference sequence). The CDR3 extends over 16 amino acids. Trimming took off 0 bases at V and 0 bases at J, with 15 bases between the two ends. The CDR3 here is CSARDTPSQGSYEQYF. For the CDR3, the DNA is TGCAGTGCTAGAGATACCCCCAGTCAGGGCTCCTACGAGCAGTACTTC.

This chain connects TRBV23-1 to TRBJ2-1, with TRBD2 matching 7 bases. TRBV23-1 is flagged as an ORF with uncertain function. The CDR3 sequence is 15 residues long. Unmatched junction bases numbered 9, after V lost 8 bases and J lost 2 bases. The CDR3 DNA reads as TGCGCCAGCCTTACGGGGGGAACGACCTACAATGAGCAGTTCTTC. It codes for CASLTGGTTYNEQFF.

The rearrangement joins TRBV5-1 to TRBJ2-3; tentative D call: TRBD1 (6 bases). Germline loops: CDR1 SGHRS, CDR2 YFSETQ. The V and J ends lost 5 bases and 4 bases respectively, with 8 bases between them. This CDR3 has 12 amino acids. CDR3 residues: CASRSGADTQYF. The CDR3 DNA reads as TGCGCCAGCAGGTCAGGGGCAGATACGCAGTATTTT.

This sequence joins TRBV14 and TRBJ2-5; 9 bases line up with TRBD1. V dropped 4 bases and J dropped 1; count of bases not matched to a gene: 10. The CDR3 is made up of 17 amino acids. Germline CDR1 is SGHDN and CDR2 is FVKESK. CDR3 nucleotides: TGTGCCAGCAGCCGCAACACCGGGACAGGGTCCCAAGAGACCCAGTACTTC. This gives the protein CASSRNTGTGSQETQYF.